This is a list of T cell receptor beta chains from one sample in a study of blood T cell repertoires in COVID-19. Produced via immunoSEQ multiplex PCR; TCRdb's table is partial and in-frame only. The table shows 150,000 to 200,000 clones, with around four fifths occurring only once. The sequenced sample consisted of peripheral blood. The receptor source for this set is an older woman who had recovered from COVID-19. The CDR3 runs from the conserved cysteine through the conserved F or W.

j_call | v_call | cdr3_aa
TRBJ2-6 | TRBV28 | CASSPDRGWSGANVLTF
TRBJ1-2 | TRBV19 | CASSSQGGGYGYTF
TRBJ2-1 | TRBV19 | CASRLPKNNEQFF
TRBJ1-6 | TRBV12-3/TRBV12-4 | CASNRRDNSPLHF
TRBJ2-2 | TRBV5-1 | CASSRQGQNTGELFF
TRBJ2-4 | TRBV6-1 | CASSDGRDIQYF
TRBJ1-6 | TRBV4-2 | CASSQGPRGNSPLHF
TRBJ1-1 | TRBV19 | CASSMGGYTEAFF
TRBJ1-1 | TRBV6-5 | CASWKGTLGAFF
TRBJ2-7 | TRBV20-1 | CSASGQGAYYYEQYF
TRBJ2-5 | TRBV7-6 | CASSLGLGLAGFQETQYF
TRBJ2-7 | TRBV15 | CATSRPTGGGYEQYF
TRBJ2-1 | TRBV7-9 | CASSKSGSSYNEQFF
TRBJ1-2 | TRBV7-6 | CASSFGPGQGKGNYGYTF
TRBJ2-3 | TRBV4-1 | CASSQGQGSTDTQYF
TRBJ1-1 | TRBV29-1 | CSAARRAGLPEAFF
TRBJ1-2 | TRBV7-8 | CASSPTERYGYTF
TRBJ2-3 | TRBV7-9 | CASSPRGGTSTDTQYF
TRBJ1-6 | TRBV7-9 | CASSPRGSGDSPLHF
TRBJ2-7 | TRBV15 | CATSRRTGTPTYEQYF
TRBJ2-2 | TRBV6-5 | CASSSTNTGELFF
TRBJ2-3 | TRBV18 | CASSPTGGTDTQYF
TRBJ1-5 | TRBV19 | CASSIRGQPNQPQHF
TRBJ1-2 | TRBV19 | CASSTGQGLGYTF
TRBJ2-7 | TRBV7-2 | CASRTPGQGTYEQYF
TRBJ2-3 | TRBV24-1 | CATSDLGGDTDTQYF
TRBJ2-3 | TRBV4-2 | CASSVTGGRGGTDTQYF
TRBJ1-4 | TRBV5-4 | CASSSGQGGGEKLFF
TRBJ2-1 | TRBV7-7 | CASSLAASGAEDEQFF
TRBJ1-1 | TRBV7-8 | CASEEGTNTEAFF
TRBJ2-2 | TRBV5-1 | CASSPPTGVDTGELFF
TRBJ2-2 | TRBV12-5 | CASGWERERGVSGELFF
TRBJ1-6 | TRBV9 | CASSPGTGINSPLHF
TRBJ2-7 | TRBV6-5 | CASSYGGSPYEQYF
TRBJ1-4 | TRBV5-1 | CASSLDRSATNEKLFF
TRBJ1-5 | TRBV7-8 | CASSFIRDRSNQPQHF
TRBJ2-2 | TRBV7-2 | CASSIARGRTGELFF
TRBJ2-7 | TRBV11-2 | CASSGSSYEQYF
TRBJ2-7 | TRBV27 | CASSYGLAGTPYGQYF
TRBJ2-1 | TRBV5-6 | CASSDGTPSYNEQFF